This T cell receptor beta chain was sequenced for a study of CD8 T cells in ankylosing spondylitis. For TCR beta, libraries came from quantitative 5'-RACE with molecular barcodes. One entry per CDR3 protein, called by TCRdb with MiXCR from the 5' RACE reads. The sample consists of hundreds of thousands of distinct CDR3 sequences, roughly 8% of them appearing once. This clonotype has at least ten counts. Antigen specificity is unknown. Whole-study findings and limits: Disease-linked clones reportedly showed significant enrichment in matched ankylosing spondylitis synovial fluid. With a CD8+ phenotype, disease-linked clones were relatively rare in peripheral blood.

V gave up 8 bases and J gave up 6 bases, with 14 bases separating them. This CDR3 is 13 amino acids long. The germline V gene has CDR1 SNHLY and CDR2 FYNNEI. The chain is built from TRBV2 and TRBJ2-1; D might be TRBD2 (5 bases). Sequenced material: blood, either unsorted or a sorted T cell fraction (not recorded which). The sequence was obtained from a female donor with ankylosing spondylitis or in good health (not recorded which). CDR3 in amino acids: CASLIGGGNEQFF. The CDR3 DNA is TGTGCCAGCCTGATAGGAGGTGGCAATGAGCAGTTCTTC.